This TCR beta chain was documented in a study of blood T cells in healthy people across ages. The table lists this clonotype with a count of one. There were healthy Caucasian individuals from Russia, aged roughly 6 to 100, serving as donors. With each sample, at least 5 micrograms of total RNA were extracted. It was with a sample-barcoded 5' primer and a J-beta primer mix that a second PCR of roughly 7 to 11 cycles was run. MiXCR, run by TCRdb on the 5' RACE reads, gives a single entry per CDR3 protein. The data show about 780,000 distinct CDR3 sequences, around 24% seen once. These data were also filed under a second study, of T cells of mothers and their children. This second study notes: Slightly higher overlap, not significant, was seen in related mother-child pairs than in unrelated pairs.

The material sequenced was blood. The receptor was derived from a boy between 10 and 17 years old in good health.

This chain's CDR3 is CASSSSPPGELFF. CDR3 coding DNA: TGTGCCAGCAGTTCGAGTCCCCCCGGGGAGCTGTTTTTT. The chain uses TRBV12-3 or TRBV12-4 and TRBJ2-2; unclear D gene. The V end was cut by 4 bases, the J end by 6 bases, with 9 bases between. The CDR3 runs 13 residues.